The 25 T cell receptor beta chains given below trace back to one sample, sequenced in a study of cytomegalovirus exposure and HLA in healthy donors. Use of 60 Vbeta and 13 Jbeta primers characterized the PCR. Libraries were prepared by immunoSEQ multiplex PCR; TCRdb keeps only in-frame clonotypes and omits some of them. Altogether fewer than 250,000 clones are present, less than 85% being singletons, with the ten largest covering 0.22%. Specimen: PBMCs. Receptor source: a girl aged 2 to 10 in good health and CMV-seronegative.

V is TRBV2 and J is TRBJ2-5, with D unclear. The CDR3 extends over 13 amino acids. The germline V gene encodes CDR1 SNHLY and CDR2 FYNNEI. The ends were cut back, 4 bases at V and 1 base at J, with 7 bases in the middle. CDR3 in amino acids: CASSAAVQETQYF. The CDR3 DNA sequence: TGTGCCAGCAGTGCCGCGGTCCAAGAGACCCAGTACTTC.

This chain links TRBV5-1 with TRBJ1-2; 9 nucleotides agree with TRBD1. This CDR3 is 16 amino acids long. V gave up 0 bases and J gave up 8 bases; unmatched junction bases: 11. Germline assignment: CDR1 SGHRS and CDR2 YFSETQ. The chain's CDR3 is CASSLAPGQGIEGYTF. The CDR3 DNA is TGCGCCAGCAGCTTGGCCCCCGGACAGGGGATTGAAGGCTACACCTTC. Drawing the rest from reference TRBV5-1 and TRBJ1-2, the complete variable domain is KAGVTQTPRYLIKTRGQQVTLSCSPISGHRSVSWYQQTPGQGLQFLFEYFSETQRNKGNFPGRFSGRQFSNSRSEMNVSTLELGDSALYLCASSLAPGQGIEGYTFGSGTRLTVV.

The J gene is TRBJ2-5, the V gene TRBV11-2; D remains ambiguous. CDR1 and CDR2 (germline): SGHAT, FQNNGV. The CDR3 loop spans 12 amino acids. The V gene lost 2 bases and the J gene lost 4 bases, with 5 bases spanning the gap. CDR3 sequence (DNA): TGTGCCAGCAGCTTATCTCTAGAGACCCAGTACTTC. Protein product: CASSLSLETQYF. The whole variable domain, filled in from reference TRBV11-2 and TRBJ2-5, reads EAGVAQSPRYKIIEKRQSVAFWCNPISGHATLYWYQQILGQGPKLLIQFQNNGVVDDSQLPKDRFSAERLKGVDSTLKIQPAKLEDSAVYLCASSLSLETQYFGPGTRLLVL.

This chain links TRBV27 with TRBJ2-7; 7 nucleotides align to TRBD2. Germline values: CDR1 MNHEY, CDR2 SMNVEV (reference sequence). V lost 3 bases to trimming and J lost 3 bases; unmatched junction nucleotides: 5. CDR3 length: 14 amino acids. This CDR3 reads CASSFSRENYEQYF. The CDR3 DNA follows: TGTGCCAGCAGTTTTTCGCGGGAGAACTACGAGCAGTACTTC.

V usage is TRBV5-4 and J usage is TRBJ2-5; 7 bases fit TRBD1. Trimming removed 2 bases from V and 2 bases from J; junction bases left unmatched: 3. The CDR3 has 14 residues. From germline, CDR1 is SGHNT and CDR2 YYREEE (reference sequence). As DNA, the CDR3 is TGTGCCAGCAGCTTTTTGGGACAGCAAGAGACCCAGTACTTC. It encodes CASSFLGQQETQYF. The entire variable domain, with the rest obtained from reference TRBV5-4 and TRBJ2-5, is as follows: ETGVTQSPTHLIKTRGQQVTLRCSSQSGHNTVSWYQQALGQGPQFIFQYYREEENGRGNFPPRFSGLQFPNYSSELNVNALELDDSALYLCASSFLGQQETQYFGPGTRLLVL.

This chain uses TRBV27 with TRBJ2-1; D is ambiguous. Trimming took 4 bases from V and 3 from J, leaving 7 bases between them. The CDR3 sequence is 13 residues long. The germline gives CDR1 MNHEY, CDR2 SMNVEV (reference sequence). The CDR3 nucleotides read TGTGCCAGCAGTTCCCTCGTCTACAATGAGCAGTTCTTC. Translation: CASSSLVYNEQFF.

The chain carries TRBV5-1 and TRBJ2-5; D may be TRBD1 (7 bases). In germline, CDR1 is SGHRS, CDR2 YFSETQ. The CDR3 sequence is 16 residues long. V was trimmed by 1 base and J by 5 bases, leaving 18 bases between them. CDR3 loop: CASSLRLVGGQETQYF. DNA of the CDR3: TGCGCCAGCAGCTTGCGACTAGTTGGGGGACAGGAGACCCAGTACTTC.

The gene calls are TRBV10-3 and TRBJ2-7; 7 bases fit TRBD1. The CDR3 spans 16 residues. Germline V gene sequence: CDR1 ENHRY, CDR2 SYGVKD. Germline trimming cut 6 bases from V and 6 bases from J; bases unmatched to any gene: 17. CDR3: CAIRGALDRGHGEQYF. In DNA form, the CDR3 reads TGTGCCATCAGAGGCGCCTTGGATAGGGGGCATGGCGAGCAGTACTTC.

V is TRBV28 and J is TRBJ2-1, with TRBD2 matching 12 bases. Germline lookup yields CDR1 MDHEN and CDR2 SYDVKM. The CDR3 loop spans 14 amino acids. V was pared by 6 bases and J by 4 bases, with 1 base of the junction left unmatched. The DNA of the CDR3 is TGTGCCAGCAGACTAGCGGGGGGTTACAATGAGCAGTTCTTC. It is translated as CASRLAGGYNEQFF.

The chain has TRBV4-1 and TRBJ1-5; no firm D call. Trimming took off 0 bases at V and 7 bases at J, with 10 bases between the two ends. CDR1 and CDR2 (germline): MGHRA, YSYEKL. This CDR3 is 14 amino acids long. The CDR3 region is CASSQDFGEQPQHF. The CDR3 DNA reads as TGCGCCAGCAGCCAAGATTTTGGGGAGCAGCCCCAGCATTTT.

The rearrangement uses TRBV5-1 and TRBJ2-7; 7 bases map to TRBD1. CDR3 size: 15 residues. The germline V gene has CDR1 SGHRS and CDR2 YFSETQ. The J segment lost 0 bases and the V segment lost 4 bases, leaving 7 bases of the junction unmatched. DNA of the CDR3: TGCGCCAGCAGCATCGGCCGGGACAGCTCCTACGAGCAGTACTTC. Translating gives CASSIGRDSSYEQYF.

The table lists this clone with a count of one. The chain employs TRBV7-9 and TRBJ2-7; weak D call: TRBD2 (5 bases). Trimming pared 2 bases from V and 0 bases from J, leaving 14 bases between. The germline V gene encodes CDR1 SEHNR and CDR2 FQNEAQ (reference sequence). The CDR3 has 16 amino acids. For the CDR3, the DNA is TGTGCCAGCAGCTTACTAGCTCTAGGCAGCTCCTACGAGCAGTACTTC. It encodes CASSLLALGSSYEQYF.

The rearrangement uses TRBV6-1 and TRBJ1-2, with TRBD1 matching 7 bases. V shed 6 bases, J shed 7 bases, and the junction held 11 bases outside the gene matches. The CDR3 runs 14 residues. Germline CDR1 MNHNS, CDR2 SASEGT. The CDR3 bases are TGTGCCAGCAGCAAAAGACAGGGCGAGGCTGGCTACACCTTC. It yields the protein CASSKRQGEAGYTF.

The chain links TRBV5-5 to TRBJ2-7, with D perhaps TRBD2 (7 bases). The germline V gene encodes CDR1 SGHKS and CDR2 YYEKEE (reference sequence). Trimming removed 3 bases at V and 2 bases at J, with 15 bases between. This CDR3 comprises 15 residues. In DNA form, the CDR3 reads TGTGCCAGCAGCTCCCAAGGGGGGGGTCCCTACGAGCAGTACTTC. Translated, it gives CASSSQGGGPYEQYF.

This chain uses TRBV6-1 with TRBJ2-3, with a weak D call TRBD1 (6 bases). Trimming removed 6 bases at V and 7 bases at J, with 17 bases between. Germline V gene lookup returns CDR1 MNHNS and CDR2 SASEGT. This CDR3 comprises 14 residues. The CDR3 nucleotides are TGTGCCAGCAGGCCGTTTACTAGGGACAATACGCAGTATTTT. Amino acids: CASRPFTRDNTQYF.

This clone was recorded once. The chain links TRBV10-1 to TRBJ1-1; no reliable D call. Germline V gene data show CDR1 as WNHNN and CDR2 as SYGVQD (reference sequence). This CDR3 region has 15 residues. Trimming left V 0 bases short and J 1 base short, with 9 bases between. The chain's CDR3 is CASSESIAGNTEAFF. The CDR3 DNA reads TGCGCCAGCAGTGAGTCAATCGCAGGGAACACTGAAGCTTTCTTT.

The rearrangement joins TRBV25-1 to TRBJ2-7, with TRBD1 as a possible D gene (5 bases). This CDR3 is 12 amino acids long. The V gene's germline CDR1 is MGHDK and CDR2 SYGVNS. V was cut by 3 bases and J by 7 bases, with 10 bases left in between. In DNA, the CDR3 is TGTGCCAGCAGTGACTCAGGGTATGAGCAGTACTTC. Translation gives CASSDSGYEQYF.

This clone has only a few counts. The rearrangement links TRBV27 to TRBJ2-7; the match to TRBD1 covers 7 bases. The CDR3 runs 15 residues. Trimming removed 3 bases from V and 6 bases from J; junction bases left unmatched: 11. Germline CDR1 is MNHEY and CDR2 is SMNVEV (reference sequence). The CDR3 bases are TGTGCCAGCAGTTTCCGTGTAACAGGGGCTCGCGAGCAGTACTTC. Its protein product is CASSFRVTGAREQYF.

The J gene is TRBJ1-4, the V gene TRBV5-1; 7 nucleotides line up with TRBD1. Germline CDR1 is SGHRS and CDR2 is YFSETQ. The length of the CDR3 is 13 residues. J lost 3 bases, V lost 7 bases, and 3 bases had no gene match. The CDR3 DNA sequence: TGCGCCAGCCGGGACAGTTCTAATGAAAAACTGTTTTTT. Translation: CASRDSSNEKLFF.

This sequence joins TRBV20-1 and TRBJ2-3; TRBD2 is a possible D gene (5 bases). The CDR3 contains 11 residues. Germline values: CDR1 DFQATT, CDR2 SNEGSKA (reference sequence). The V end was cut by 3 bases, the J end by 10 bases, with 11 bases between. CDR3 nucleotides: TGCAGTGCTAGTCCGGGAAGAGCGCAGTATTTT. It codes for CSASPGRAQYF.

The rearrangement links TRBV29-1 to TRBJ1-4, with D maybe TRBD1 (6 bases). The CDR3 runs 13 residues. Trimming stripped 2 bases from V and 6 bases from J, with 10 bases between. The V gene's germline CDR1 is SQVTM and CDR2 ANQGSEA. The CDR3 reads CSVETGWDEKLFF. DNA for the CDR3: TGCAGCGTTGAAACAGGGTGGGATGAAAAACTGTTTTTT.

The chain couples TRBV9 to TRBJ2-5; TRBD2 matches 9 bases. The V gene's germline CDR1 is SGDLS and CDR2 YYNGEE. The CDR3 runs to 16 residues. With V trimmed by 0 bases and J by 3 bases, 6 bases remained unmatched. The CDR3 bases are TGTGCCAGCAGCGTAGCTCCCGCTAGCGGGGAAGAGACCCAGTACTTC. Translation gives CASSVAPASGEETQYF.

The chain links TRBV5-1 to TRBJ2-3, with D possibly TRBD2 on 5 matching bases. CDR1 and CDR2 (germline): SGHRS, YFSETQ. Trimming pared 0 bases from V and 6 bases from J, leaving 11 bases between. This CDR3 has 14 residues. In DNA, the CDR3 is TGCGCCAGCAGCTTGGGAAGCGGTCAGGATACGCAGTATTTT. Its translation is CASSLGSGQDTQYF.

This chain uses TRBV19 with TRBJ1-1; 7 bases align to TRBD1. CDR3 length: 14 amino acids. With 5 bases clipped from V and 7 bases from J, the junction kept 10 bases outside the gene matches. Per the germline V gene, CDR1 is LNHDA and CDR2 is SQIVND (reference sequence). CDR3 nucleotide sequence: TGTGCCAGTAGTCAACATAGCCGACAGGGTGAAGCTTTCTTT. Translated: CASSQHSRQGEAFF. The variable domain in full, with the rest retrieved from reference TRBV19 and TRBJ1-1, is DGGITQSPKYLFRKEGQNVTLSCEQNLNHDAMYWYRQDPGQGLRLIYYSQIVNDFQKGDIAEGYSVSREKKESFPLTVTSAQKNPTAFYLCASSQHSRQGEAFFGQGTRLTVV.

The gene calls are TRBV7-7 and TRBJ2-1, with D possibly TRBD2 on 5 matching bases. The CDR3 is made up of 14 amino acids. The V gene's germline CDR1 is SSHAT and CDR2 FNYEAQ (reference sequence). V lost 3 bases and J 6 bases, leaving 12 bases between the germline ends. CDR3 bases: TGTGCCAGCAGCTTGGGCGGGTTCAGCAATGAGCAGTTCTTC. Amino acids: CASSLGGFSNEQFF.